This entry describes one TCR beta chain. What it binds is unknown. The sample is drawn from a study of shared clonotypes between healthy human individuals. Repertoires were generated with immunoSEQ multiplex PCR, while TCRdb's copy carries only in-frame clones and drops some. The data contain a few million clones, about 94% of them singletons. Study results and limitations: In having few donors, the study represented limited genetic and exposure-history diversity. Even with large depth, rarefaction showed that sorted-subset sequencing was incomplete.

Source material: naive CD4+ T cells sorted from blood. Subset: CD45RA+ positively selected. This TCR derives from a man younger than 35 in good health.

The CDR3: CASTWGTWGEKLFF. CDR3 nucleotide sequence: TGTGCCAGCACCTGGGGGACATGGGGTGAAAAACTGTTTTTT. The J gene is TRBJ1-4, the V gene TRBV7-9; maybe TRBD1 (6 bases). The germline V gene has CDR1 SEHNR and CDR2 FQNEAQ (reference sequence). Trimming shortened V by 7 bases and J by 7 bases, and 16 bases separated the two germline ends. This CDR3 spans 14 amino acids. Full variable domain (missing parts from reference TRBV7-9 and TRBJ1-4): DTGVSQNPRHKITKRGQNVTFRCDPISEHNRLYWYRQTLGQGPEFLTYFQNEAQLEKSRLLSDRFSAERPKGSFSTLEIQRTEQGDSAMYLCASTWGTWGEKLFFGSGTQLSVL.